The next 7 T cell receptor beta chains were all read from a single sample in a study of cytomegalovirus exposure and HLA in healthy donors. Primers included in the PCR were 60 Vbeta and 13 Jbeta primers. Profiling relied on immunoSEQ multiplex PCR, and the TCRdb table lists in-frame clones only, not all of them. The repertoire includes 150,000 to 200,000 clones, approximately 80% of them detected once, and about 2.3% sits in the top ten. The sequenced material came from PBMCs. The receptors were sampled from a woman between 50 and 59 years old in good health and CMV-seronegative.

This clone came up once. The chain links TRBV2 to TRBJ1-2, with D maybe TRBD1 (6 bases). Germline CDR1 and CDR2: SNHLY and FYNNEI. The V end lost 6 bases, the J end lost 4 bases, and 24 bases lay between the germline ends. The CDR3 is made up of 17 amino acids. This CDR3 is CASSSRQQGPLSYGYTF. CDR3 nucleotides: TGTGCCAGCAGCTCGAGACAACAGGGACCGCTCTCCTATGGCTACACCTTC.

The DNA for the CDR3 is TGTGCCAGCAGCGTAGTACAGGGGACCCAGAACACTGAAGCTTTCTTT. This gives the protein CASSVVQGTQNTEAFF. The chain combines TRBV9 with TRBJ1-1; 7 bases fit TRBD1. The CDR3 is 16 residues long. Germline CDR1 and CDR2: SGDLS and YYNGEE. V shed 0 bases, J shed 1 base, and the junction held 6 bases outside the gene matches.

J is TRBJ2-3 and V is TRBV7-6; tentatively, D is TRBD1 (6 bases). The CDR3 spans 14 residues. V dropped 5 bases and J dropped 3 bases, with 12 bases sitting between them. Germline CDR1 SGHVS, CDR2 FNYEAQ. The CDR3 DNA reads TGTGCCAGCAGCGTCTGGGGGCCGACAGATACGCAGTATTTT. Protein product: CASSVWGPTDTQYF.

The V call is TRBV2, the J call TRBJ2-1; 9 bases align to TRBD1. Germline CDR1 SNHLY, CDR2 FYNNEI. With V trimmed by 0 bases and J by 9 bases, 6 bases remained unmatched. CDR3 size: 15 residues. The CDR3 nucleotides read TGTGCCAGCAGTGAAGCGACCGGGACAGGGTTTGAGCAGTTCTTC. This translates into CASSEATGTGFEQFF. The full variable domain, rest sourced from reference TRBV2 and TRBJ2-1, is EPEVTQTPSHQVTQMGQEVILRCVPISNHLYFYWYRQILGQKVEFLVSFYNNEISEKSEIFDDQFSVERPDGSNFTLKIRSTKLEDSAMYFCASSEATGTGFEQFFGPGTRLTVL.

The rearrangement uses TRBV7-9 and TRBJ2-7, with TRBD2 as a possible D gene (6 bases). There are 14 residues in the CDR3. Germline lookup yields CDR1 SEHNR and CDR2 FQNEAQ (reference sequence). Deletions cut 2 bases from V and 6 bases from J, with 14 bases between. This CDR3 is CASSLKGQGGEQYF. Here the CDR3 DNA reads TGTGCCAGCAGCTTAAAAGGGCAGGGAGGCGAGCAGTACTTC.

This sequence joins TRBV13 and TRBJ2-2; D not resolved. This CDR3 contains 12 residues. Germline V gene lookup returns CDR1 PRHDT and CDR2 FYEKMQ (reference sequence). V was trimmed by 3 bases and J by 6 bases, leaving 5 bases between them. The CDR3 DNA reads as TGTGCCAGCAGCTTTTCAGCCGGGGAGCTGTTTTTT. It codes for CASSFSAGELFF.

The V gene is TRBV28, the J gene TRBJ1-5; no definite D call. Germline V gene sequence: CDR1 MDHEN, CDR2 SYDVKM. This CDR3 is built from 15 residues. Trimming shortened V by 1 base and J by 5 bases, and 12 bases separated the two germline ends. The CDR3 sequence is CASSLYGNNYQPQHF. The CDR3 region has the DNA TGTGCCAGCAGTTTATACGGGAATAACTATCAGCCCCAGCATTTT.